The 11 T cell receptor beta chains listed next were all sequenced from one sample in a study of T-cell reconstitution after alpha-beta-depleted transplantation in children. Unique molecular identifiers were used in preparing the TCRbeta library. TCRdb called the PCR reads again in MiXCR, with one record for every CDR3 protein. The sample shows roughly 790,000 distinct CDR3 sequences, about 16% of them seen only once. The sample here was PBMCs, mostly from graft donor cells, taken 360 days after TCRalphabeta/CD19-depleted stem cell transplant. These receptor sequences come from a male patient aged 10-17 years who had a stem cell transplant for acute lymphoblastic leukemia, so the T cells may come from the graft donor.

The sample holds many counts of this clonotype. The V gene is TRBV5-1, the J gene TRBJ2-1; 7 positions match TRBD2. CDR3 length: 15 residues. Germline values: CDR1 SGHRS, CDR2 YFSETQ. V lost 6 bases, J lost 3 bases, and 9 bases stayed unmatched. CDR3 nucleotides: TGCGCCAGCAACGGTCAGGGCGGGAGCTACAATGAGCAGTTCTTC. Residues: CASNGQGGSYNEQFF. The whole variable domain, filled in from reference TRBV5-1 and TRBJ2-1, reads KAGVTQTPRYLIKTRGQQVTLSCSPISGHRSVSWYQQTPGQGLQFLFEYFSETQRNKGNFPGRFSGRQFSNSRSEMNVSTLELGDSALYLCASNGQGGSYNEQFFGPGTRLTVL.

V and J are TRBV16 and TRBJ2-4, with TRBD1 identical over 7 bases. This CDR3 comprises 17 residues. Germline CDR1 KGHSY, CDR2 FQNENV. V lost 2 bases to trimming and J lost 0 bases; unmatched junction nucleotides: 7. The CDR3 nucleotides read TGTGCCAGCAGCCAAACAATCAACAGGGGAGCCAAAAACATTCAGTACTTC. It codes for CASSQTINRGAKNIQYF.

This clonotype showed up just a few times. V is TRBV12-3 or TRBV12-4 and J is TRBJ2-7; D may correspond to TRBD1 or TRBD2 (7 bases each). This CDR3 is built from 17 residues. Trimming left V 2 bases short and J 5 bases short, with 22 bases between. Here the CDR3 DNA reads TGTGCCAGCAGTTTATCCAGGGGGGGATACCTAACCCACGAGCAGTACTTC. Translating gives CASSLSRGGYLTHEQYF.

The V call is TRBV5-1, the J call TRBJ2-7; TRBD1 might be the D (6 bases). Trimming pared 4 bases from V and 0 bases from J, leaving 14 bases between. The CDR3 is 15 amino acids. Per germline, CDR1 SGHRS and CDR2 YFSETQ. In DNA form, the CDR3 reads TGCGCCAGCAGCATAACAGGGCCCAACTCCTACGAGCAGTACTTC. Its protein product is CASSITGPNSYEQYF.

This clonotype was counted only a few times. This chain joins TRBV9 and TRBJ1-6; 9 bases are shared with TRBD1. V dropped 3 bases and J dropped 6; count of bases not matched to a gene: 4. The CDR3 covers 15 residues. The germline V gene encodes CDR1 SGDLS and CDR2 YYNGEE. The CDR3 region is CASSATTGGNSPLHF. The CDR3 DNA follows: TGTGCCAGCAGCGCTACGACAGGGGGTAATTCACCCCTCCACTTT. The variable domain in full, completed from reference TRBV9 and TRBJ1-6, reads DSGVTQTPKHLITATGQRVTLRCSPRSGDLSVYWYQQSLDQGLQFLIQYYNGEERAKGNILERFSAQQFPDLHSELNLSSLELGDSALYFCASSATTGGNSPLHFGNGTRLTVT.

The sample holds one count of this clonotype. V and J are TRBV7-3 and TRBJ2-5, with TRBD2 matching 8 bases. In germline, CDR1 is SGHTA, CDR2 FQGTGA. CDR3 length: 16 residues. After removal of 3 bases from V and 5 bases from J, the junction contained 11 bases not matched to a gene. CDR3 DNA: TGTGCCAGCAGCTTCCTCGGCGGGGGGCTTGGGGAGACCCAGTACTTC. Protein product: CASSFLGGGLGETQYF.

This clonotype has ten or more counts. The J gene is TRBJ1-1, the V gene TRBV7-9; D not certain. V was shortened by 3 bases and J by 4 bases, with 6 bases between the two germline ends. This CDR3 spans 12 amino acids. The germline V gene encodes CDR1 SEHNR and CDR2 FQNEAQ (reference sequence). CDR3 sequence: CASSFSTTEAFF. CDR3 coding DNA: TGTGCCAGCAGCTTTAGTACCACTGAAGCTTTCTTT.

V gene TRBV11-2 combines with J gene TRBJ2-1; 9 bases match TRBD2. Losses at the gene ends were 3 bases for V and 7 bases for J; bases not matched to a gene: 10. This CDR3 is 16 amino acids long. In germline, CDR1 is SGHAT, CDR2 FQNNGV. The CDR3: CASSFVAGEVRNEQFF. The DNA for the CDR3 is TGTGCCAGCAGCTTTGTAGCGGGAGAGGTTAGGAATGAGCAGTTCTTC.

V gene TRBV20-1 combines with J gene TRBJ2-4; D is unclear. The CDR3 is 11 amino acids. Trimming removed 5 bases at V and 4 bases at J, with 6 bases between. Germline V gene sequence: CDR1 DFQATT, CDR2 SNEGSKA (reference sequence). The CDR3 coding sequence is TGCAGTGCTTGGGGAAAAAACATTCAGTACTTC. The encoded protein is CSAWGKNIQYF.

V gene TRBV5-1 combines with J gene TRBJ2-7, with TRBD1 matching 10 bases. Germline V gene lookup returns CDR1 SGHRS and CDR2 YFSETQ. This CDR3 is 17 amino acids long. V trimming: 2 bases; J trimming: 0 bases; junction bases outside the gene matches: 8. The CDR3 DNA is TGCGCCAGCAGCTTCGGACAGGGGGACCTTTCCTCCTACGAGCAGTACTTC. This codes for CASSFGQGDLSSYEQYF.

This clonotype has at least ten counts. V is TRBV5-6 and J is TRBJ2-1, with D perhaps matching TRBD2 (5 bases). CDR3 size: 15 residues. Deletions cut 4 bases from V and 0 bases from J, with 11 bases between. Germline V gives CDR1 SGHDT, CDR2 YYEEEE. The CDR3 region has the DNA TGTGCCAGCAGCCGAGGGTGGGCCTCCTACAATGAGCAGTTCTTC. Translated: CASSRGWASYNEQFF.